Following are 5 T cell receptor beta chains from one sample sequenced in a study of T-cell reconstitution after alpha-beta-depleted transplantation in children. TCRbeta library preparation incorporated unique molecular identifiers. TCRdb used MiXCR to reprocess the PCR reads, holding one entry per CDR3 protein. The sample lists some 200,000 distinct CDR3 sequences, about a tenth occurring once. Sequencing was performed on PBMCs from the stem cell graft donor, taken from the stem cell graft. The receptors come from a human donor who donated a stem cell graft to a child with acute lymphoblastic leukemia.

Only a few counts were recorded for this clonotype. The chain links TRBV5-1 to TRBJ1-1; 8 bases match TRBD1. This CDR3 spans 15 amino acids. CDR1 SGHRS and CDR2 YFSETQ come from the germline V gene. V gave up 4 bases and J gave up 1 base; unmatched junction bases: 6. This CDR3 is CASSPDQGANTEAFF. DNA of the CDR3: TGCGCCAGCAGCCCAGACCAGGGGGCGAACACTGAAGCTTTCTTT.

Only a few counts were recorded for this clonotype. The CDR3 DNA reads TGTGCCAGCAGTGCGCCAGCGGTGGGCGAGCAGTACTTC. Its translation is CASSAPAVGEQYF. The rearrangement links TRBV6-6 to TRBJ2-7; maybe TRBD2 (5 bases). The CDR3 runs 13 residues. V was clipped by 5 bases and J by 6 bases, with 14 bases between them. CDR1 is MNHNY and CDR2 is SVGAGI in the germline V gene (reference sequence).

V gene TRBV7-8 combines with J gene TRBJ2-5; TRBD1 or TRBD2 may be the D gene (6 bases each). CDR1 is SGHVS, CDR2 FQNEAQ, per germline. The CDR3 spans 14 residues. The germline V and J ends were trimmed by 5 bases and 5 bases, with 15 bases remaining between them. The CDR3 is CASSLRGVGETQYF. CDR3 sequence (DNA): TGTGCCAGCAGCCTAAGGGGGGTGGGGGAGACCCAGTACTTC.

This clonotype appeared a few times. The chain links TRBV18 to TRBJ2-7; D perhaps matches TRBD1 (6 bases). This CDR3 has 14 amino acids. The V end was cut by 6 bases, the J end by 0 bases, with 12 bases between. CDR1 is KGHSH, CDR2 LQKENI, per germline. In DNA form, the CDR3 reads TGTGCCAGCTCGAGGGACACCCACTCCTACGAGCAGTACTTC. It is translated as CASSRDTHSYEQYF.

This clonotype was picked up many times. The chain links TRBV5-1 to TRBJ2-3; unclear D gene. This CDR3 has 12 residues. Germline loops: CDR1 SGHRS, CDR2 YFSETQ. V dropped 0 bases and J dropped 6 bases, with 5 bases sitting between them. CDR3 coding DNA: TGCGCCAGCAGCTTGGTTGTGGATACGCAGTATTTT. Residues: CASSLVVDTQYF.